This TCR beta chain originates from a study of post-analysis software for immune sequencing data. Across the whole study: Clinical courses comprised relapsing-remitting, secondary progressive and progressive-relapsing multiple sclerosis. Study conclusions and caveats: The five TRBV segments detected at higher frequency in patients than in controls included TRBV5-6, TRBV5-1 and TRBV20-1. In multiple sclerosis, normalized Chao1 diversity was significantly below that of controls.

Unique molecular identifiers tagged the TCR beta cDNA libraries. Input populations of about 0.9 to 10 million T cells gave rise to roughly 0.5 million cDNA molecules. Via MiXCR, TCRdb re-called the PCR reads, giving one row per CDR3 protein. The repertoire holds some 800,000 distinct CDR3 sequences, with about half as singletons. This clonotype was counted once. As yet, its antigen is unknown. The CDR3 totals 12 residues. Looked up from germline, CDR1 is MNHEY and CDR2 is SMNVEV (reference sequence). V lost 5 bases to trimming and J lost 7 bases, with 11 bases between them. The TCR sequence derives from a girl between 10 and 17 years old with multiple sclerosis. The sequenced sample was blood. The rearrangement joins TRBV27 to TRBJ1-1; no definite D call. The CDR3 is CASSTRRGEAFF. The DNA of the CDR3 is TGTGCCAGCAGTACCCGACGGGGTGAAGCTTTCTTT.